The 28 T cell receptor beta chains below all came from one sample that was sequenced in a study of blood T cell repertoires in COVID-19. Profiling relied on immunoSEQ multiplex PCR, and the TCRdb table lists in-frame clones only, not all of them. The table lists more than 300,000 clones, 90% to 95% of them singletons, with around 0.86% in the top ten. The sequenced sample was PBMCs or T cells enriched from blood (not recorded which). These receptors were taken from a woman aged 40-49 years who had been exposed to COVID-19.

The chain joins TRBV5-1 to TRBJ1-5, with 8 nucleotides matching TRBD1. The V gene end was trimmed by 4 bases and the J gene end by 9 bases; junction bases not matched to a gene: 9. CDR1 and CDR2 (germline): SGHRS, YFSETQ. CDR3 size: 14 residues. The CDR3 is CASSRETGGRPQHF. The CDR3 DNA reads TGCGCCAGCAGCCGAGAAACAGGGGGACGGCCCCAGCATTTT.

The V gene is TRBV5-1, the J gene TRBJ2-7; 7 positions match TRBD2. Germline loops: CDR1 SGHRS, CDR2 YFSETQ. V lost 10 bases and J lost 1; bases outside the gene matches: 29. The length of the CDR3 is 20 residues. In DNA, the CDR3 is TGCGCCCGCCCGGTTGACCGGCCCATCCCCAGCGGGGTACATTCCTACGAGCAGTACTTC. Translating gives CARPVDRPIPSGVHSYEQYF.

The chain carries TRBV28 and TRBJ1-1; D is unclear. Trimming stripped 6 bases from V and 1 base from J, with 12 bases between. Germline CDR1 reads MDHEN; CDR2 reads SYDVKM. This CDR3 is 14 amino acids long. CDR3 residues: CASSRGGQNTEAFF. CDR3 DNA: TGTGCCAGCAGCCGCGGCGGGCAGAACACTGAAGCTTTCTTT.

The chain has TRBV9 and TRBJ2-1; perhaps TRBD2 as D (5 bases). CDR1 is SGDLS and CDR2 is YYNGEE in the germline V gene. The CDR3 has 13 amino acids. Trimming stripped 0 bases from V and 7 bases from J, with 8 bases between. The CDR3 is CASSVGRGNEQFF. DNA for the CDR3: TGTGCCAGCAGCGTAGGTCGAGGGAATGAGCAGTTCTTC.

The rearrangement joins TRBV6-5 to TRBJ1-3; tentatively, D is TRBD1 (6 bases). CDR3 length: 15 amino acids. Between the trimmed V and J ends, which lost 5 bases and 0 bases, there was a span of 11 bases. The germline V gene encodes CDR1 MNHEY and CDR2 SVGAGI. The CDR3, as DNA: TGTGCCAGCAGTCGCGGACAGATCTCTGGAAACACCATATATTTT. Translating it yields CASSRGQISGNTIYF.

V usage is TRBV19 and J usage is TRBJ2-1, with 11 bases that match TRBD2. Germline CDR1 and CDR2: LNHDA and SQIVND (reference sequence). Germline trimming cut 5 bases from V and 1 base from J; bases unmatched to any gene: 10. This CDR3 region has 18 residues. The CDR3 sequence is CASSPGARTSGSYNEQFF. The CDR3 region has the DNA TGTGCCAGTAGTCCAGGGGCCCGGACTAGCGGGTCCTACAATGAGCAGTTCTTC.

This chain joins TRBV3-1 (or the pseudogene TRBV3-2) and TRBJ2-5; no firm D call. The germline V and J ends were trimmed by 4 bases and 2 bases, with 8 bases remaining between them. CDR3 length: 13 amino acids. Germline-derived CDR1 and CDR2 are LGHDT and YNNKEL (reference sequence). CDR3 DNA sequence: TGTGCCAGCAGCCCAACAACGCAAGAGACCCAGTACTTC. It is translated as CASSPTTQETQYF.

V and J are TRBV27 and TRBJ2-5, with 7 nucleotides matching TRBD2. The CDR3 runs to 13 residues. Germline V lookup: CDR1 MNHEY, CDR2 SMNVEV (reference sequence). V shed 2 bases and J 5 bases; nucleotides not matched to a gene: 2. The CDR3 loop is CASSLAGRETQYF. The CDR3 DNA is TGTGCCAGCAGTTTAGCCGGGAGGGAGACCCAGTACTTC.

The CDR3 DNA is TGCGCCAGCACCATGGGGGACAGGGCTAATCAGCCCCAGCATTTT. Protein: CASTMGDRANQPQHF. J is TRBJ1-5 and V is TRBV10-2; 9 nucleotides match TRBD1. Germline CDR1 WSHSY, CDR2 SAAADI. After removal of 7 bases from V and 4 bases from J, the junction contained 8 bases not matched to a gene. This CDR3 comprises 15 residues.

The V gene is TRBV27, the J gene TRBJ2-3, with a weak D call TRBD1 (6 bases). V lost 3 bases to trimming and J lost 3 bases, with 25 bases between them. CDR1 is MNHEY, CDR2 SMNVEV, per germline (reference sequence). This CDR3 has 19 amino acids. DNA for the CDR3: TGTGCCAGCAGTTTCTCACCCTACAGGGATCGGTCAGCGACAGATACGCAGTATTTT. Translated: CASSFSPYRDRSATDTQYF.

Only a few counts were recorded for this clone. The chain has TRBV7-8 and TRBJ1-1, with no clear D. Germline CDR1 reads SGHVS; CDR2 reads FQNEAQ. Trimming took 4 bases from V and 4 from J, leaving 16 bases between them. CDR3 length: 15 amino acids. The CDR3 region has the DNA TGTGCCAGCAGCTCAGTGACTTCGGCGGGCACTGAAGCTTTCTTT. As protein: CASSSVTSAGTEAFF.

V usage is TRBV7-9 and J usage is TRBJ1-6, with D possibly matching TRBD1 (5 bases). From germline, CDR1 is SEHNR and CDR2 FQNEAQ (reference sequence). Trimming pared 5 bases from V and 13 bases from J, leaving 12 bases between. CDR3 length: 12 residues. The CDR3 region is CASSRGQGPLHF. The CDR3 DNA reads as TGTGCCAGCAGCAGAGGTCAGGGTCCCCTCCACTTT.

This clone was recorded only once. The chain recombines TRBV27 with TRBJ2-7; D not certain. Germline loops: CDR1 MNHEY, CDR2 SMNVEV (reference sequence). CDR3 size: 13 residues. Deletions cut 2 bases from V and 3 bases from J, with 8 bases between. This chain's CDR3 is CASSLGQNYEQYF. CDR3 bases: TGTGCCAGCAGTTTAGGGCAAAACTACGAGCAGTACTTC.

This chain connects TRBV6-5 to TRBJ2-7, with 7 nucleotides matching TRBD1. This CDR3 comprises 13 residues. Losses at the gene ends were 6 bases for V and 4 bases for J; bases not matched to a gene: 6. Looked up from germline, CDR1 is MNHEY and CDR2 is SVGAGI. This chain's CDR3 is CASRIRDSYEQYF. DNA for the CDR3: TGTGCCAGCAGGATCCGGGACAGTTACGAGCAGTACTTC.

This clone showed up just a few times. V is TRBV3-1 (or the pseudogene TRBV3-2) and J is TRBJ2-7; 11 bases are shared with TRBD2. There are 17 residues in the CDR3. V lost 1 base to trimming and J lost 3 bases; unmatched junction nucleotides: 8. Germline-derived CDR1 and CDR2 are LGHDT and YNNKEL (reference sequence). CDR3 loop: CASSQGTSGFGNYEQYF. The CDR3 nucleotides read TGTGCCAGCAGCCAAGGGACTAGCGGGTTTGGGAACTACGAGCAGTACTTC.

The chain couples TRBV12-3 or TRBV12-4 to TRBJ1-2; D call uncertain. The V and J ends lost 6 bases and 5 bases respectively, with 10 bases between them. The CDR3 is 12 residues long. For the CDR3, the DNA is TGTGCCAGCAGGTCGACGGGATATGGCTACACCTTC. It is translated as CASRSTGYGYTF.

This clone showed up just once. V usage is TRBV15 and J usage is TRBJ1-6, with D possibly being TRBD1 (6 bases). CDR1 is LNHNV and CDR2 is YYDKDF in the germline V gene (reference sequence). This CDR3 region has 19 residues. V shed 5 bases and J shed 0 bases, with 20 bases lying between them. The CDR3 DNA follows: TGTGCCACCAGCGGACCACACCTACAGGGCCTCTCCTATAATTCACCCCTCCACTTT. It encodes CATSGPHLQGLSYNSPLHF.

This chain connects TRBV7-2 to TRBJ2-7; 11 bases line up with TRBD2. The CDR3 length is 19 residues. Germline values: CDR1 SGHTA, CDR2 FQGNSA. The V segment lost 5 bases and the J segment 0 bases; nucleotides outside the gene matches: 15. The DNA of the CDR3 is TGTGCCAGCAGCCAATCAATAGCGGGAGGGACTTTACCCTCCTACGAGCAGTACTTC. Its protein is CASSQSIAGGTLPSYEQYF.

The chain links TRBV12-3 or TRBV12-4 to TRBJ1-2; D gene ambiguous. The CDR3 length is 13 residues. The V and J ends lost 3 bases and 0 bases respectively, with 5 bases between them. CDR3 region: CASSFGANYGYTF. For the CDR3, the DNA is TGTGCCAGCAGTTTCGGGGCTAACTATGGCTACACCTTC.

Of note for this clone: Other DNA sequences within the sample encode an identical CDR3. The genes are TRBV5-4 and TRBJ1-2; D possibly corresponds to TRBD1 (5 bases). The germline V gene encodes CDR1 SGHNT and CDR2 YYREEE (reference sequence). The CDR3 totals 12 residues. Trimming pared 2 bases from V and 4 bases from J, leaving 6 bases between. The CDR3 reads CASSLDSYGYTF. The CDR3 DNA is TGTGCCAGCAGCTTAGACAGCTATGGCTACACCTTC.

This clone was observed once. The chain uses TRBV7-3 and TRBJ1-1; unclear D gene. Germline CDR1 reads SGHTA; CDR2 reads FQGTGA. This CDR3 has 13 residues. V dropped 5 bases and J dropped 0 bases, with 7 bases sitting between them. CDR3 DNA: TGTGCCAGCAGCAAGCAAGTGAACACTGAAGCTTTCTTT. Amino acid sequence: CASSKQVNTEAFF.

The CDR3 region is CASSPTSRDWTGGYGYTF. CDR3 nucleotide sequence: TGTGCCAGCAGCCCAACGAGCAGAGATTGGACAGGGGGTTATGGCTACACCTTC. The chain has TRBV7-8 and TRBJ1-2; 10 positions agree with TRBD1. CDR1 SGHVS and CDR2 FQNEAQ come from the germline V gene. Trimming removed 5 bases from V and 5 bases from J; junction bases left unmatched: 17. The CDR3 runs 18 residues.

This clone was counted a few times. CDR3: CASSPLSGQGYGPQHF. CDR3 in DNA: TGTGCCAGTAGCCCCCTCTCGGGACAGGGTTATGGGCCCCAGCATTTT. The rearrangement joins TRBV19 to TRBJ1-5; 9 bases are a match to TRBD1. Germline V gives CDR1 LNHDA, CDR2 SQIVND (reference sequence). The CDR3 covers 16 residues. The junction had 15 bases not matched to a gene; V was cut back by 6 bases and J by 9 bases.

The chain employs TRBV6-4 and TRBJ1-2; D gene ambiguous. Trimming cost V 3 bases and J 8 bases, with 19 bases left between them. This CDR3 region has 15 residues. Per germline, CDR1 MRHNA and CDR2 SNTAGT. CDR3 in DNA: TGTGCCAGCAGTGATACCGGGAGCCAAGTTCGGGGCTACACCTTC. Its translation: CASSDTGSQVRGYTF.

The chain employs TRBV18 and TRBJ1-1, with D unresolved. V gave up 3 bases and J gave up 0 bases, with 11 bases separating them. There are 15 residues in the CDR3. From germline, CDR1 is KGHSH and CDR2 LQKENI. CDR3 amino acids: CASSPPAGVNTEAFF. In DNA, the CDR3 is TGTGCCAGCTCACCCCCGGCGGGAGTGAACACTGAAGCTTTCTTT. The full variable domain, in which reference TRBV18 and TRBJ1-1 provide the parts outside the CDR3, is NAGVMQNPRHLVRRRGQEARLRCSPMKGHSHVYWYRQLPEEGLKFMVYLQKENIIDESGMPKERFSAEFPKEGPSILRIQQVVRGDSAAYFCASSPPAGVNTEAFFGQGTRLTVV.

The chain uses TRBV7-2 and TRBJ1-2, with 8 bases identical to TRBD1. CDR1 is SGHTA, CDR2 FQGNSA, per germline. The CDR3 has 15 residues. Trimming removed 5 bases from V and 8 bases from J; junction bases left unmatched: 13. CDR3 amino acids: CASSPRGTGGNGYTF. CDR3 nucleotide sequence: TGTGCCAGCAGCCCGCGAGGAACAGGGGGTAACGGCTACACCTTC.

The chain carries TRBV7-8 and TRBJ1-1, with D unresolved. Trimming removed 1 base from V and 3 bases from J, with 15 bases in between. The CDR3 runs to 16 residues. The germline CDR1 and CDR2 sequences are SGHVS and FQNEAQ. This chain's CDR3 is CASSLVSTGRYTEAFF. CDR3 sequence (DNA): TGTGCCAGCAGCTTAGTGTCTACGGGGAGGTACACTGAAGCTTTCTTT.

V usage is TRBV4-1 and J usage is TRBJ1-1; 9 bases match TRBD1. The germline CDR1 and CDR2 sequences are MGHRA and YSYEKL. The length of the CDR3 is 14 residues. With V trimmed by 4 bases and J by 4 bases, 4 bases remained unmatched. CDR3 sequence reads: CASSPRTGVTEAFF. The CDR3 region has the DNA TGCGCCAGCAGCCCCCGGACAGGGGTCACTGAAGCTTTCTTT.